Detailed here is one T cell receptor (beta chain). The target antigen is unknown. V was clipped by 0 bases and J by 7 bases; unmatched bases: 7. The CDR3 has 15 residues. Germline CDR1 LNHNV, CDR2 YYDKDF (reference sequence). The data were obtained in a study of blood T cells in healthy people across ages. Study conclusions and caveats: Long-lived donors exceeded aged donors in naive CD4+ cells and diversity.

Alongside a J-beta primer mix, a sample-barcoded 5' primer served in a second PCR lasting roughly 6 to 11 cycles. TCRdb re-called the 5' RACE reads with MiXCR, one entry per CDR3 protein. The sample has about 840,000 distinct CDR3 sequences, 25% to 35% seen once. These data also featured in a second study, about T cells of mothers and their children. That investigation notes: Sample barcodes and 2-4 random nucleotides came from the second PCR's M1S primer. Detection of persistent microchimeric T cell clones did not occur.

The TCR comes from a woman between 40 and 50 years old in good health. The chain carries TRBV15 and TRBJ1-1; 8 bases agree with TRBD1. Sequencing was done on a sample of blood. The CDR3 bases are TGTGCCACCAGCAGAGAACGAAACAGGGGGTATGAAGCTTTCTTT. It translates to CATSRERNRGYEAFF.